A selection of T cell receptor beta chains follows, all from one sample in a study of spatial heterogeneity in lung cancer. Each CDR3 protein gets one entry after TCRdb re-called the 5' RACE reads with MiXCR. Here the sample spans around 47,000 distinct CDR3 sequences, 6% to 8.5% being singletons. The specimen was PBMCs, collected at follow-up. The receptors derive from a female donor with early-stage non-small cell lung cancer. The CDR3 runs from the conserved cysteine through the conserved F or W. The order of the fields is D gene, J gene, clone size, CDR3 length, V gene, CDR3 DNA, CDR3 protein. A D gene is named only where the DNA matches it firmly. For some rows the clone size is stated as once, few or many, or as a class when expanded; others skip it.

>-|TRBJ2-2|many|15|TRBV29-1
TGCAGCGTTGGGCGACTAAACGCGAACACCGGGGAGCTGTTTTTT
CSVGRLNANTGELFF
>TRBD2|TRBJ2-3|-|16|TRBV4-2
TGTGCCAGCAGCATTAAGCAGCGGGGGGGAACAGATACGCAGTATTTT
CASSIKQRGGTDTQYF
>-|TRBJ2-5|few|14|TRBV7-2
TGTGCCAGCAGGACACCGGGCACCCTCGGGACCCAGTACTTC
CASRTPGTLGTQYF
>-|TRBJ1-3|-|16|TRBV4-3
TGCGCCAGCAGCCAATACCCCTCCGGCACTGGAAACACCATATATTTT
CASSQYPSGTGNTIYF
>-|TRBJ2-3|-|18|TRBV5-1
TGCGCCAGCAGCTTGGGGGGAGTTCTCCGATCCCAGGCAGATACGCAGTATTTT
CASSLGGVLRSQADTQYF
>-|TRBJ2-4|many|15|TRBV7-2
TGTGCCAGCAGCTTAGCCGGGGGCTCGGAAAACATTCAGTACTTC
CASSLAGGSENIQYF
>-|TRBJ2-1|-|12|TRBV7-9
TGTGCCAGCAGATCGACTGGGGATGAGCAGTTCTTC
CASRSTGDEQFF
>-|TRBJ2-3|-|13|TRBV29-1
TGCAGCTCATGGACAGCTAGCACAGATACGCAGTATTTT
CSSWTASTDTQYF
>TRBD1|TRBJ1-1|many|14|TRBV12-3/TRBV12-4
TGTGCCAGTCGAACCCGGACAGGGGACACTGAAGCTTTCTTT
CASRTRTGDTEAFF
>-|TRBJ2-7|few|12|TRBV30
TGTGCCTGGGACATCTCCTCCTACGAGCAGTACTTC
CAWDISSYEQYF
>-|TRBJ2-1|-|15|TRBV5-4
TGTGCCAGCAGGACAGGACTACCCTCCTACAATGAGCAGTTCTTC
CASRTGLPSYNEQFF
>TRBD1|TRBJ1-2|many|18|TRBV4-1
TGCGCCAGCAGCCACGGACAGGGAGCCTACGACAGGCGCTATGGCTACACCTTC
CASSHGQGAYDRRYGYTF
>TRBD1|TRBJ1-6|few|16|TRBV11-2
TGTGCCAGCAGCTTAGTGTCCGGGACAGGGAAATCACCCCTCCACTTT
CASSLVSGTGKSPLHF
>-|TRBJ1-2|few|16|TRBV5-5
TGTGCCAGCAGCTCCTACACACCGGGAGCAAACTATGGCTACACCTTC
CASSSYTPGANYGYTF
>-|TRBJ2-7|-|13|TRBV30
TGTGCCTGGAGTGTACCCGCGATAGGCGAGCAGTACTTC
CAWSVPAIGEQYF
>-|TRBJ1-6|few|13|TRBV20-1
TGCAGTGCAGCGGCATGGGGGGATTCACCCCTCCACTTT
CSAAAWGDSPLHF
>TRBD2|TRBJ2-3|many|14|TRBV20-1
TGCAGTGCCGACGGGGGGGCCGGTACAGATACGCAGTATTTT
CSADGGAGTDTQYF
>-|TRBJ1-6|-|16|TRBV7-2
TGTGCCAGCAGCTTAGGAGAGGGTTGGGGTAATTCACCCCTCCACTTT
CASSLGEGWGNSPLHF
>TRBD2|TRBJ2-1|many|11|TRBV20-1
TGCAGTGGGGGTCCTAGCGGTGAGCAGTTCTTC
CSGGPSGEQFF
>-|TRBJ2-3|-|16|TRBV20-1
TGCAGTGCTTCTCCCGCACGTGGGGGCGGCACAGATACGCAGTATTTT
CSASPARGGGTDTQYF
>TRBD1|TRBJ1-2|once|13|TRBV7-8
TGTGCCAGCAGACCGACAGGGTCGTATGGCTACACCTTC
CASRPTGSYGYTF
>-|TRBJ1-1|-|13|TRBV20-1
TGCAGTGCTAGAAAGGCTGGAGAGCTTGAAGCTTTCTTT
CSARKAGELEAFF